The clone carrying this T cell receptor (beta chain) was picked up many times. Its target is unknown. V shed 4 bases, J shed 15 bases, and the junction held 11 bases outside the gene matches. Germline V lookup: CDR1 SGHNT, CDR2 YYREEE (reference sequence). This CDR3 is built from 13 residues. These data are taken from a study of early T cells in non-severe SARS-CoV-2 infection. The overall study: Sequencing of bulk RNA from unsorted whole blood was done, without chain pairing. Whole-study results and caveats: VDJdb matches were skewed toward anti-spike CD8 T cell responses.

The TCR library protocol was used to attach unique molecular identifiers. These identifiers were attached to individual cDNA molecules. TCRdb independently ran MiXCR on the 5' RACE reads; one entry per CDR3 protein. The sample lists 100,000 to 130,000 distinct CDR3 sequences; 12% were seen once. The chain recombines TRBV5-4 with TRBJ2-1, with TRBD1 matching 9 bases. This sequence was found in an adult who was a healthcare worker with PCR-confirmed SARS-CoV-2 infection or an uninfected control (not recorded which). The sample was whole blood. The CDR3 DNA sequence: TGTGCCAGCAGCCGGGAGGAAGGGGACAGGGTGTTCTTC. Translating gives CASSREEGDRVFF.